This T cell receptor beta chain came from a study of shared clonotypes between healthy human individuals. Germline lookup yields CDR1 LGHNA and CDR2 YSLEER. The CDR3 has 14 residues. The ends lost 3 bases at V and 1 base at J; junction bases unmatched: 1. The data were produced by immunoSEQ multiplex PCR, yet TCRdb's version contains in-frame clones alone and is incomplete. The sample holds roughly 1,000,000 clones, roughly 74% seen once. This receptor was identified in a man between 18 and 29 years old in good health. Some clones in this sample may be carry-over from other donors' samples. V usage is TRBV4-3 and J usage is TRBJ2-3; 7 bases match TRBD2. Sequencing used memory CD4+ T cells from PBMCs. The subset: CD45RA-negative fraction. The CDR3 nucleotides read TGCGCCAGCAGCCAGCGGGAGCGCACAGATACGCAGTATTTT. It is translated as CASSQRERTDTQYF.